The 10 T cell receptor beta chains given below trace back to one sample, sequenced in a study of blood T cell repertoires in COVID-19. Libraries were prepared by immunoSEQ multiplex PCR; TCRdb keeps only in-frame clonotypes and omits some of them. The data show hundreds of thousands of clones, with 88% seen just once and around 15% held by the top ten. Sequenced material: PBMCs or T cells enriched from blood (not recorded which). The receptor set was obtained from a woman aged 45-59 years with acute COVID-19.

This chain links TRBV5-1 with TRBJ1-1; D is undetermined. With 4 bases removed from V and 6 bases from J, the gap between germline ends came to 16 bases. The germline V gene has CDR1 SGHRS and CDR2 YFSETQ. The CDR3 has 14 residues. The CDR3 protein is CASSQAIASSEAFF. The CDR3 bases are TGCGCCAGCAGCCAGGCAATCGCGAGTTCTGAAGCTTTCTTT.

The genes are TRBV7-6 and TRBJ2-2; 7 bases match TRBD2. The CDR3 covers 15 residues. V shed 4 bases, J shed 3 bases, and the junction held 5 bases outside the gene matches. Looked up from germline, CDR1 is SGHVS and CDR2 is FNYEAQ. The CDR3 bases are TGTGCCAGCAGCTCCTTGGGGGGGTACACCGGGGAGCTGTTTTTT. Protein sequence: CASSSLGGYTGELFF.

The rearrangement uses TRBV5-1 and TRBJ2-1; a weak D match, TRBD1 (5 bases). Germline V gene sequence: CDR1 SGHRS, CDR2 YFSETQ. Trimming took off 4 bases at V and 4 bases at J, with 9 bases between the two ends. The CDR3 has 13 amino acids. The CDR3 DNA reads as TGCGCCAGCAGCCTGACAGCTTACAATGAGCAGTTCTTC. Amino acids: CASSLTAYNEQFF.

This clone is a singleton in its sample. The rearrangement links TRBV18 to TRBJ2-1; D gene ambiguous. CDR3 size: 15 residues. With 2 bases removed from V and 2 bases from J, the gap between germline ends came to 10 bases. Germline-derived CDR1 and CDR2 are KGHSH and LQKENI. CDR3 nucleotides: TGTGCCAGCTCACCAGAGCTACTTACCTACAATGAGCAGTTCTTC. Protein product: CASSPELLTYNEQFF.

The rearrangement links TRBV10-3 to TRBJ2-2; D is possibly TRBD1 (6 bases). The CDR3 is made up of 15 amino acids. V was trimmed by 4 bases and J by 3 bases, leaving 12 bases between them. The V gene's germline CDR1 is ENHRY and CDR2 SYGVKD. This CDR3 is CAISADRTYTGELFF. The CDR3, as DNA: TGTGCCATCAGTGCCGACAGGACCTACACCGGGGAGCTGTTTTTT.

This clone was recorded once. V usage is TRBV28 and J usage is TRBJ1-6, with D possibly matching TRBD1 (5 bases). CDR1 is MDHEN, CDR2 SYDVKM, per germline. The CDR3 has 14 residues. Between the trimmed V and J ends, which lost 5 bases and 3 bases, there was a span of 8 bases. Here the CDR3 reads CASSPQGYNSPLHF. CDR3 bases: TGTGCCAGCAGTCCCCAGGGCTATAATTCACCCCTCCACTTT.

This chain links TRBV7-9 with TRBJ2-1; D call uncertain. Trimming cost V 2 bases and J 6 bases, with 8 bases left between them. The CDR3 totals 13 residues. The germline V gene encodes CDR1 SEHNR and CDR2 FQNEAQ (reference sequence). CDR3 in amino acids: CASSLLGVNEQFF. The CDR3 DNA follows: TGTGCCAGCAGCTTATTAGGAGTCAATGAGCAGTTCTTC.

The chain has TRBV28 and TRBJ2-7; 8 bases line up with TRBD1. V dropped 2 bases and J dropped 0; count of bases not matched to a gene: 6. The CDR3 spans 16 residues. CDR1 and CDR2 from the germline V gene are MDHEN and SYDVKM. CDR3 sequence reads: CASSLPLDRVSYEQYF. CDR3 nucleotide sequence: TGTGCCAGCAGTTTACCATTGGACAGGGTCTCCTACGAGCAGTACTTC.

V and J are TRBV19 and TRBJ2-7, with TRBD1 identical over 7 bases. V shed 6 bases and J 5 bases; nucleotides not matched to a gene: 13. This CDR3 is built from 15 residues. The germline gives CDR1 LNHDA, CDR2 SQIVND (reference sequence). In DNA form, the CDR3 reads TGTGCCAGTAGCACAAGACAGGGACGCCTCGACGAGCAGTACTTC. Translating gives CASSTRQGRLDEQYF.

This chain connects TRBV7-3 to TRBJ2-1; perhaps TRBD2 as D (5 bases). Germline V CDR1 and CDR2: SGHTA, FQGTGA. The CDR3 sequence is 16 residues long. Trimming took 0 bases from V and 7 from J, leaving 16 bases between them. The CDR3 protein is CASSLTGVEVWNEQFF. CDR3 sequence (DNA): TGTGCCAGCAGCTTAACGGGAGTTGAGGTTTGGAATGAGCAGTTCTTC.